A selection of T cell receptor beta chains follows, all from one sample in a study of T cell clones after liver transplantation. Method: immunoSEQ multiplex PCR; TCRdb's copy keeps in-frame clones and lacks some. The table has about 100,000 clones, 82% seen once. The material sequenced was CD4+ T cells from blood, taken before liver transplant. These receptors all come from a human donor who received a liver transplant. Both conserved end residues are part of each CDR3. D genes are given only for firm matches. Not every row has a clone size; where given, it reads once, few, many or a size class.

>once|TRBV9|TRBD1|TRBJ1-2
TGTGCCAGCAGCGAACCGGGGGGGACAGGGAAAAATTACTATGGCTACACCTTC
CASSEPGGTGKNYYGYTF
>NA|TRBV7-9|NA|TRBJ1-2
TGTGCCAGCGGGGCGGGAAAGGGCTACACCTTC
CASGAGKGYTF
>NA|TRBV5-1|NA|TRBJ2-1
TGCGCCAGCAGCTTGGGGCAGGGCGCGTGGAGTGAGCAGTTCTTC
CASSLGQGAWSEQFF
>NA|TRBV2|TRBD1|TRBJ1-2
TGTGCCAGCAGTGGCGGACAGGGAGGTGGCTACACCTTC
CASSGGQGGGYTF
>few|TRBV27|TRBD1|TRBJ2-5
TGTGCCAGCAGTCCCGGACAGGGGGCTCTTGGGACCCAGTACTTC
CASSPGQGALGTQYF
>NA|TRBV5-1|TRBD1|TRBJ1-2
TGCGCCAGCAGCCGGGACAGTGCTAACTATGGCTACACCTTC
CASSRDSANYGYTF
>NA|TRBV9|NA|TRBJ2-3
TGTGCCAGCACCGCTTTAACAGATACGCAGTATTTT
CASTALTDTQYF
>once|TRBV7-3|NA|TRBJ1-5
TGTGCCAGCAGCTTAACGGGTTCCGGCAATCAGCCCCAGCATTTT
CASSLTGSGNQPQHF
>NA|TRBV25-1|NA|TRBJ2-7
TGTGCCAGCAGTGGACCCCCGGGGACCGTATCCTACGAGCAGTACTTC
CASSGPPGTVSYEQYF
>NA|TRBV7-2|NA|TRBJ1-6
TGTGCCAGCAGCCGCGGCGAGGAAGATTCACCCCTCCACTTT
CASSRGEEDSPLHF
>NA|TRBV5-4|NA|TRBJ1-1
TGTGCCAGCAGCTCCGATTCGCGGGCCCTTGAAGCTTTCTTT
CASSSDSRALEAFF
>NA|TRBV6-5|TRBD1|TRBJ1-5
TGTGCCAGCAGAGAGACAGGGGCTGGTGAGCCCCAGCATTTT
CASRETGAGEPQHF
>NA|TRBV18|TRBD1|TRBJ1-1
TGTGCCAGCTCCCCAGGACAGGACCAAGTGAGGTTCTTT
CASSPGQDQVRFF
>NA|TRBV9|NA|TRBJ1-5
TGTGCCAGCAGCGTAGACGGGGCGAGCAATCAGCCCCAGCATTTT
CASSVDGASNQPQHF
>few|TRBV28|TRBD1|TRBJ2-7
TGTGCCAGCAGTCCACCGGGGACAGGGGTTGGCGAGCAGTACTTC
CASSPPGTGVGEQYF
>NA|TRBV15|NA|TRBJ1-5
TGTGCCACCAGCAGAGATTTCATAACCTCCTTTTATAGCAATCAGCCCCAGCATTTT
CATSRDFITSFYSNQPQHF
>NA|TRBV5-1|NA|TRBJ2-1
TGCGCCAGCAGCTTGGGACAGGAGAAAGAGCAGTTCTTC
CASSLGQEKEQFF
>NA|TRBV6-1|TRBD1|TRBJ1-5
TGTGCCAGCAGTCAAGCCGGGACAGCTAATCAGCCCCAGCATTTT
CASSQAGTANQPQHF
>NA|TRBV30|NA|TRBJ2-1
TGTGCCTGGGGAGCCCGGGCACCGTACTCCAATGAGCAGTTCTTC
CAWGARAPYSNEQFF
>NA|TRBV2|NA|TRBJ1-1
TGTGCCAGCAGGGCCGCGACAGGATCGAACACTGAAGCTTTCTTT
CASRAATGSNTEAFF
>NA|TRBV7-9|NA|TRBJ1-5
TGTGCCAGCAGCAACCAGGGGAGCGGGAGCAATCAGCCCCAGCATTTT
CASSNQGSGSNQPQHF
>NA|TRBV5-4|NA|TRBJ1-4
TGTGCCAGCAGCTCCTCTGCAGGGGCTGGTGAAAAACTGTTTTTT
CASSSSAGAGEKLFF
>NA|TRBV10-2|TRBD1|TRBJ2-7
TGCGCCAGCAGACCACGGACAGGGACTCCGGACGAGCAGTACTTC
CASRPRTGTPDEQYF
>NA|TRBV5-4|TRBD1|TRBJ2-2
TGTGCCAGCAGCCGACAGGGGGAAGTAACCGGGGAGCTGTTTTTT
CASSRQGEVTGELFF
>NA|TRBV5-1|TRBD2|TRBJ2-7
TGCGCCAGCAGCTTAGGACTAGCGGGAGGACCAAGTTCCTACGAGCAGTACTTC
CASSLGLAGGPSSYEQYF
>once|TRBV28|NA|TRBJ2-6
TGTGCCAGCAGTGGGAGGGGGCGAACTGGGGCCAACGTCCTGACTTTC
CASSGRGRTGANVLTF
>NA|TRBV4-1|TRBD2|TRBJ2-5
TGCGCCAGCAGCCTTCCCCGACTAGCGGGAGGGCAAGAGACCCAGTACTTC
CASSLPRLAGGQETQYF
>NA|TRBV7-3|NA|TRBJ1-1
TGTGCCAGCAGCTTAGAGGGAGGGAACACTGAAGCTTTCTTT
CASSLEGGNTEAFF
>NA|TRBV29-1|NA|TRBJ1-5
TGCAGCGTTGTGGTTTCCCCAGGACAGCCCCAGCATTTT
CSVVVSPGQPQHF
>NA|TRBV6-6|NA|TRBJ1-2
TGTGCCAGCAGTCTCTCTAGAGGAGTGGACTATGGCTACACCTTC
CASSLSRGVDYGYTF
>NA|TRBV27|TRBD1|TRBJ1-6
TGTGCCAGCAGGCTAGGACAGGGTAATTCACCCCTCCACTTT
CASRLGQGNSPLHF
>NA|TRBV4-1|TRBD1|TRBJ2-7
TGCGCCAGCAGCCGCATTTCGGGACAGAGCAAACCATGGACCTACGAGCAGTACTTC
CASSRISGQSKPWTYEQYF
>NA|TRBV7-8|NA|TRBJ1-6
TGTGCCAGCAGCTTAGCGGGGGACGGAGCTAATTCACCCCTCCACTTT
CASSLAGDGANSPLHF
>NA|TRBV2|TRBD2|TRBJ2-7
TGTGCCAGCAGTGTGGCGGGAGGGTCCTACGAGCAGTACTTC
CASSVAGGSYEQYF
>few|TRBV5-4|NA|TRBJ2-3
TGTGCCAGCAATTTGGGAAATACGCAGTATTTT
CASNLGNTQYF
>NA|TRBV5-1|TRBD1|TRBJ1-1
TGCGCCAGCAGCTTGGGCGGGACAGGGGACACTGAAGCTTTCTTT
CASSLGGTGDTEAFF
>NA|TRBV2|NA|TRBJ1-6
TGTGCCAGCAGGGCAGACAGAGATAATTCACCCCTCCACTTT
CASRADRDNSPLHF
>NA|TRBV9|TRBD1|TRBJ2-2
TGTGCCAGCAGCCAACCGGGACAGAGATGGACCGGGGAGCTGTTTTTT
CASSQPGQRWTGELFF
>NA|TRBV5-4|NA|TRBJ1-3
TGTGCCAGCAGCCCAGGGGCCCGACTCTCTGGAAACACCATATATTTT
CASSPGARLSGNTIYF
>NA|TRBV6-5|TRBD1|TRBJ2-2
TGTGCCAGCAGTTACGGACAGGGGGCTGGGACCGGGGAGCTGTTTTTT
CASSYGQGAGTGELFF
>NA|TRBV5-5|NA|TRBJ1-2
TGTGCCAGCAGCTTGGAATTCCGGGGCTACACCTTC
CASSLEFRGYTF
>NA|TRBV18|NA|TRBJ1-1
TGTGCCAGCTCACCCGACGATGTTTCGGGGCCGAACACTGAAGCTTTCTTT
CASSPDDVSGPNTEAFF